The subject of this entry is one T cell receptor beta chain. PCR primers comprised 60 Vbeta and 13 Jbeta primers. Measured with immunoSEQ multiplex PCR; TCRdb has only the in-frame clones, and not every one. This sample carries some 90,000 clones, 65% to 90% of them seen once, and the ten largest clones take over 4%. This entry is derived from a study of cytomegalovirus exposure and HLA in healthy donors. The germline V gene encodes CDR1 MDHEN and CDR2 SYDVKM. This CDR3 has 17 amino acids. Trimming cost V 5 bases and J 3 bases; bases outside gene matches: 12. The TCR originated in a woman between 65 and 79 years old in good health and CMV-seropositive. The sequenced sample consisted of PBMCs. V usage is TRBV28 and J usage is TRBJ1-1; TRBD1 matches at 10 bases. DNA for the CDR3: TGTGCCAGCAGTAGAAGGGGGACAGGGGCGTCGCACACTGAAGCTTTCTTT. Translation gives CASSRRGTGASHTEAFF.